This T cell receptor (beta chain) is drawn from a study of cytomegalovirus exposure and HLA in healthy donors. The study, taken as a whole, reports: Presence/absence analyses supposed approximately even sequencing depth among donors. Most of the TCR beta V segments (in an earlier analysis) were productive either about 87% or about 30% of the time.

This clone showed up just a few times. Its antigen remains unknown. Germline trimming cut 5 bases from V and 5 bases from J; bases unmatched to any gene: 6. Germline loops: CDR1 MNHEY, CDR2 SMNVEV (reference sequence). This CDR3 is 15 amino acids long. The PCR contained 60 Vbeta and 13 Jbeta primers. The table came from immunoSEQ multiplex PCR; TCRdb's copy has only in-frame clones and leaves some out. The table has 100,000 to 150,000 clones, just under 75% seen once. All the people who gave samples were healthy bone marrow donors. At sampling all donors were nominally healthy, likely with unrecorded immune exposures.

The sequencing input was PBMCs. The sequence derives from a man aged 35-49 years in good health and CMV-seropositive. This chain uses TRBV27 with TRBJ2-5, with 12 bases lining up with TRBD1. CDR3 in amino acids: CASSLGTGGFETQYF. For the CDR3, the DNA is TGTGCCAGCAGTCTCGGGACAGGGGGCTTTGAGACCCAGTACTTC.